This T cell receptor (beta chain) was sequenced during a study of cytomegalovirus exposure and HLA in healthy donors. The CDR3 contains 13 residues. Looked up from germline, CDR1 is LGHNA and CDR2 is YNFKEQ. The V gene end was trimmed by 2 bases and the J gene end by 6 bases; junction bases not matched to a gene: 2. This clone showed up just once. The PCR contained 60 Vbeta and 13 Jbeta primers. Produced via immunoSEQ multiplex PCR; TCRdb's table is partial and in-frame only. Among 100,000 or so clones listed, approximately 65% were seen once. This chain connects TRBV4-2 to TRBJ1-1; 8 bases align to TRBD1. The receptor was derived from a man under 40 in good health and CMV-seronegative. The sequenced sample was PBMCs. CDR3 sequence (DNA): TGTGCCAGCAGCCAAAACAGGGGGGCTGAAGCTTTCTTT. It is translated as CASSQNRGAEAFF.